This TCR beta chain comes out of a study of T cells in Graves' hyperthyroidism and ophthalmopathy. Clinical symptoms, serum thyroxine, TRAb, thyroid ultrasound and orbital computed tomography established diagnosis. PBMCs stemmed from approximately 10 ml fresh peripheral blood. This CDR3 is 16 amino acids long. Germline V lookup: CDR1 LNHDA, CDR2 SQIVND (reference sequence). The germline V and J ends were trimmed by 6 bases and 7 bases, with 24 bases remaining between them. In its sample, this clonotype was seen many times. The source material, RNA transcripts, was used to amplify TCR beta CDR3 regions. During a first-round RT-PCR of the TCR CDR3, the HTBI primer set was used. TCRdb ran MiXCR on the multiplex PCR reads and lists one entry per CDR3 protein. The table includes 350,000 to 400,000 distinct CDR3 sequences, more than 11% detected once.

The specimen was blood. The TCR comes from a woman aged 55-70 years with Graves' hyperthyroidism. The chain has TRBV19 and TRBJ1-1; maybe TRBD1 (6 bases). The CDR3 here is CASSRQAPFDGGEAFF. The CDR3 bases are TGTGCCAGTAGCAGACAGGCCCCCTTCGACGGCGGTGAAGCTTTCTTT.